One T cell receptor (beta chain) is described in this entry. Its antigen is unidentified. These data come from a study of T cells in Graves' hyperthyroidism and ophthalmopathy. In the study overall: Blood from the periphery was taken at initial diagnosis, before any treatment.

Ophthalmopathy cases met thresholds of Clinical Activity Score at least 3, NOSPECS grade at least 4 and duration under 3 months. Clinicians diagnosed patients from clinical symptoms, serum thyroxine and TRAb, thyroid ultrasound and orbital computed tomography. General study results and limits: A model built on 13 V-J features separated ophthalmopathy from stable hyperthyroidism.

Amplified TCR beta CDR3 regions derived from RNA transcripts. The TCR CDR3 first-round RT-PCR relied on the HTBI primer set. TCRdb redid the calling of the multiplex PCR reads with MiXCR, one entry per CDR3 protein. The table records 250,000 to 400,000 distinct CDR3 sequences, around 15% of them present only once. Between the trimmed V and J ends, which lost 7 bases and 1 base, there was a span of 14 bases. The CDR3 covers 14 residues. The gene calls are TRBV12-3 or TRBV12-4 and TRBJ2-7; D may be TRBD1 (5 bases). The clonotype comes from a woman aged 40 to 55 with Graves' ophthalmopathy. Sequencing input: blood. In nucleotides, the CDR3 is TGTGCCAGCACATTGACAGTTCTTTCCTACGAGCAGTACTTC. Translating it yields CASTLTVLSYEQYF.